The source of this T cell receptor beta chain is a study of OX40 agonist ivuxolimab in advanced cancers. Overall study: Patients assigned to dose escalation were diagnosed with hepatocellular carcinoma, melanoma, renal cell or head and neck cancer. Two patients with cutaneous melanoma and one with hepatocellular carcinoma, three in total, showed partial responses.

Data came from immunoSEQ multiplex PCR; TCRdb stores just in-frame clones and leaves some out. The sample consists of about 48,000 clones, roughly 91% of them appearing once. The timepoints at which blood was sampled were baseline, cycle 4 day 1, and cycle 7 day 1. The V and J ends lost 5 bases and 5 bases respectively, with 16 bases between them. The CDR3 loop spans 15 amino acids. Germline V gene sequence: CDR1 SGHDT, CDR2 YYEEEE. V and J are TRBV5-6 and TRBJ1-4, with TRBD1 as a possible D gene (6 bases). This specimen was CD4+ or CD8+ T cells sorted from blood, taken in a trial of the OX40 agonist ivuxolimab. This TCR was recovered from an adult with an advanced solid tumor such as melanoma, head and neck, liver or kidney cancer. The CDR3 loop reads CASSKAGTLNEKLFF. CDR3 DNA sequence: TGTGCCAGCAGTAAAGCCGGGACATTGAATGAAAAACTGTTTTTT.